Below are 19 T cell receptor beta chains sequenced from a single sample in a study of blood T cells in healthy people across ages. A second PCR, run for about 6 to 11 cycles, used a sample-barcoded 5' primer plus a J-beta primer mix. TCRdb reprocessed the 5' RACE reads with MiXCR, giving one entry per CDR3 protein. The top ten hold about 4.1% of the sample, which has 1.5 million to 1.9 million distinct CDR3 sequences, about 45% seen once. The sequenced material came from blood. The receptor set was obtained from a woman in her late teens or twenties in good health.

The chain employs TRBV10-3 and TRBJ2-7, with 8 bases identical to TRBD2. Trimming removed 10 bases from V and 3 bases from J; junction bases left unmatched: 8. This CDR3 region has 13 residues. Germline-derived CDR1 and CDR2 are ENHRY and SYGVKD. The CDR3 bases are TGTGCCAGCCAGGCGGGAGGATTCTACGAGCAGTACTTC. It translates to CASQAGGFYEQYF.

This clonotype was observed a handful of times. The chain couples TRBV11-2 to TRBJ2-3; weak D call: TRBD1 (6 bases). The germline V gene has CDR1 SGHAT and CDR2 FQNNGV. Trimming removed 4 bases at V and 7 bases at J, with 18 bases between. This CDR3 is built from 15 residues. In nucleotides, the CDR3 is TGTGCCAGCAGCTCGACCAGGGGTCAGCCATATACGCAGTATTTT. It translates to CASSSTRGQPYTQYF.

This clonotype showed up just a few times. As DNA, the CDR3 is TGTGCCAGCTCACCACCGGCAGGATCTCTCTCCTACGAGCAGTACTTC. This encodes CASSPPAGSLSYEQYF. V gene TRBV18 combines with J gene TRBJ2-7; D not certain. Germline V gene lookup returns CDR1 KGHSH and CDR2 LQKENI. The CDR3 runs 16 residues. V lost 0 bases to trimming and J lost 0 bases, with 12 bases between them.

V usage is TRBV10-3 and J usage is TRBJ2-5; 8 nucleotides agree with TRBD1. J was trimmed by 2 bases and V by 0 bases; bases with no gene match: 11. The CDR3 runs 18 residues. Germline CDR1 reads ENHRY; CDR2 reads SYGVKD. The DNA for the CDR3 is TGTGCCATCAGTGAGTCTCTAGGGCAGGGGGCTCGACAAGAGACCCAGTACTTC. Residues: CAISESLGQGARQETQYF.

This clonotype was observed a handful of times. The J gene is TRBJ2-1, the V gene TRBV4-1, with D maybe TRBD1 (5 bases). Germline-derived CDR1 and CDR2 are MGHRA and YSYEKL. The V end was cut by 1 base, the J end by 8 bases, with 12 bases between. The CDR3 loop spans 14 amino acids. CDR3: CASSQVAGNHEQFF. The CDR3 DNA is TGCGCCAGCAGCCAAGTGGCAGGGAATCATGAGCAGTTCTTC.

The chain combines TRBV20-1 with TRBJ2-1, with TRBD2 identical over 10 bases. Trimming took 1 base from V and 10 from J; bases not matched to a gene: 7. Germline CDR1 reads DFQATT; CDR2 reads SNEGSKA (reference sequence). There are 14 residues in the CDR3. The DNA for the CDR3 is TGCAGTGCTAGAGTCCCAGCGGGGGGGAGGGAGCAGTTCTTC. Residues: CSARVPAGGREQFF.

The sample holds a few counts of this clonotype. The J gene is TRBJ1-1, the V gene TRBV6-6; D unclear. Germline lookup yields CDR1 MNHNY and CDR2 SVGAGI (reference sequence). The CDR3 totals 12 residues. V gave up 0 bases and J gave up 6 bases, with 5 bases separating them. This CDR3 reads CASSYSTAEAFF. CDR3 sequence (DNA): TGTGCCAGCAGTTACTCGACCGCTGAAGCTTTCTTT.

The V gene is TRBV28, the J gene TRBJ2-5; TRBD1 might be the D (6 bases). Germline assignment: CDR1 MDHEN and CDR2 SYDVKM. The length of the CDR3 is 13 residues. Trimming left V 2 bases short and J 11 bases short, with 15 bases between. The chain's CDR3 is CASSLTGSTGQYF. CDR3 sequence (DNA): TGTGCCAGCAGTTTAACAGGGAGCACCGGGCAGTACTTC.

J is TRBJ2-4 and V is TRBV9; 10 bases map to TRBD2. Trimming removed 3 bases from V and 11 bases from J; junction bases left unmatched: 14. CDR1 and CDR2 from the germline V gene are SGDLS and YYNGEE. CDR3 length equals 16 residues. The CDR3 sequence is CASSASGGPVKGFQYF. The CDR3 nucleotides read TGTGCCAGCAGCGCTAGCGGGGGACCGGTAAAGGGCTTTCAGTACTTC. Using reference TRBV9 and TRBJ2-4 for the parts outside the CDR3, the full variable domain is DSGVTQTPKHLITATGQRVTLRCSPRSGDLSVYWYQQSLDQGLQFLIQYYNGEERAKGNILERFSAQQFPDLHSELNLSSLELGDSALYFCASSASGGPVKGFQYFGAGTRLSVL.

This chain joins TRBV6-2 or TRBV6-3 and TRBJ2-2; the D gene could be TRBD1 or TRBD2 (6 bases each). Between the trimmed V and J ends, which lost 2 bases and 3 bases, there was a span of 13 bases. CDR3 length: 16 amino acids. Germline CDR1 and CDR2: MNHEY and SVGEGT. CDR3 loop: CASSYHQGRYTGELFF. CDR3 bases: TGTGCCAGCAGTTACCACCAGGGGAGGTACACCGGGGAGCTGTTTTTT.

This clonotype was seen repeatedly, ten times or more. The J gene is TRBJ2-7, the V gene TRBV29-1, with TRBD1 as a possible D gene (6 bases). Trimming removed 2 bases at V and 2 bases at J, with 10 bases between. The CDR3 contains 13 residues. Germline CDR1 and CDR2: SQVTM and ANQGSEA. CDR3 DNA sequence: TGCAGCGTTGAAACACAGGGTACCTACGAGCAGTACTTC. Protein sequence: CSVETQGTYEQYF.

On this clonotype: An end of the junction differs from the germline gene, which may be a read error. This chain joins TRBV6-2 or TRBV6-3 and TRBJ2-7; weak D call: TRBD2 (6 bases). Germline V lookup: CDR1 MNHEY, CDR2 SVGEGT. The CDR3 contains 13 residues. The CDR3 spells CASRRDRVDEKYF. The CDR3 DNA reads TGTGCCAGCAGGCGGGATAGAGTCGACGAGAAGTACTTC.

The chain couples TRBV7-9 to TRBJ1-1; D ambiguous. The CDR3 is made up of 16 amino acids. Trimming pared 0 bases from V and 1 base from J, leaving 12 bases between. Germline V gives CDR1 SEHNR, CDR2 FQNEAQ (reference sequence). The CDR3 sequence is CASSLAGYGSNTEAFF. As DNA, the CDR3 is TGTGCCAGCAGCTTAGCGGGTTACGGATCGAACACTGAAGCTTTCTTT.

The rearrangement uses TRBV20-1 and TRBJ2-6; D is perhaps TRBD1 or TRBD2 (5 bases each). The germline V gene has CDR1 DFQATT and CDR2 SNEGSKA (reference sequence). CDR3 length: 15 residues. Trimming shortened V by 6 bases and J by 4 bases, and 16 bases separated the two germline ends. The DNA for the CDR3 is TGCAGTGCCCAGTTTTTGGGACCCGGGGCCAACGTCCTGACTTTC. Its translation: CSAQFLGPGANVLTF.

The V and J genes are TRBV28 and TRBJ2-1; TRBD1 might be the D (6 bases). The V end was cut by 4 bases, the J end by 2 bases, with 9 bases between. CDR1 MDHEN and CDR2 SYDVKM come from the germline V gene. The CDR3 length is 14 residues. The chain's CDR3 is CASSWPGAYNEQFF. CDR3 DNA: TGTGCCAGCAGTTGGCCAGGGGCCTACAATGAGCAGTTCTTC.

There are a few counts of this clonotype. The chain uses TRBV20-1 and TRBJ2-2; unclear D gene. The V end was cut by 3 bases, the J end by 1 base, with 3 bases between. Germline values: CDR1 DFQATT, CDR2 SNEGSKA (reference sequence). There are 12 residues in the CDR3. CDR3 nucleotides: TGCAGTGCTAGGGTGAACACCGGGGAGCTGTTTTTT. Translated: CSARVNTGELFF.

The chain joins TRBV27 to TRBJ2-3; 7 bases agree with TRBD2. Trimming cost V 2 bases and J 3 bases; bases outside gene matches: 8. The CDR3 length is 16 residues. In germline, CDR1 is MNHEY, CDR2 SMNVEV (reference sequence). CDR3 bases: TGTGCCAGCAGTTTAGGGGCTAGCGGCCGAACAGATACGCAGTATTTT. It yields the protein CASSLGASGRTDTQYF.

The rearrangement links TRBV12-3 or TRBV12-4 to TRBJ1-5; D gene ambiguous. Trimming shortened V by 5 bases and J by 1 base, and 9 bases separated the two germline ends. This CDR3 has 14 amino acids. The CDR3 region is CASSAWRSNQPQHF. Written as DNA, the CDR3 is TGTGCCAGCAGTGCTTGGAGAAGCAATCAGCCCCAGCATTTT.

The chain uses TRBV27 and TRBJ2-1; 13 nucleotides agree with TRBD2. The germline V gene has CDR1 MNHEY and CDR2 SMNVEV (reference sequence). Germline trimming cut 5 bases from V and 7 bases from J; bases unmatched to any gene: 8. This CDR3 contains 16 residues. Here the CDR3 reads CASSPLTSGRLNEQFF. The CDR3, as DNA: TGTGCCAGCAGTCCACTGACTAGCGGGAGGTTGAATGAGCAGTTCTTC.